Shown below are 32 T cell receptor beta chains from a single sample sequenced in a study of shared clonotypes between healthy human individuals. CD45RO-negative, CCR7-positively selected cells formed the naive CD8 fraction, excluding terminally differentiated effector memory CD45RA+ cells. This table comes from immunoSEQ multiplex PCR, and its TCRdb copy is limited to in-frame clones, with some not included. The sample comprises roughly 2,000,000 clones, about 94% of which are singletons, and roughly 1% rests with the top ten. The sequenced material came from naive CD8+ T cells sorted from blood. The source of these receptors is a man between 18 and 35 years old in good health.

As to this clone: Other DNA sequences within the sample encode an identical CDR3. This chain's CDR3 is CASSPESTDTQYF. CDR3 in DNA: TGTGCCAGCAGCCCTGAGAGCACAGATACGCAGTATTTT. The rearrangement joins TRBV5-6 to TRBJ2-3; D call uncertain. Trimming took 4 bases from V and 0 from J, leaving 6 bases between them. Germline CDR1 and CDR2: SGHDT and YYEEEE. The CDR3 consists of 13 residues.

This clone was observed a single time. The CDR3 loop reads CASSSIRAATEAFF. CDR3 sequence (DNA): TGTGCCAGTAGTAGCATCAGGGCGGCGACTGAAGCTTTCTTT. This rearrangement joins TRBV19 to TRBJ1-1; D is perhaps TRBD1 (5 bases). The CDR3 extends over 14 amino acids. Germline values: CDR1 LNHDA, CDR2 SQIVND (reference sequence). V gave up 4 bases and J gave up 5 bases, with 14 bases separating them.

In nucleotides, the CDR3 is TGCAGCGGGATACTAGCGGGGTCGGGGGAGCAGTTCTTC. Translating it yields CSGILAGSGEQFF. The chain recombines TRBV29-1 with TRBJ2-1; 10 nucleotides agree with TRBD2. This CDR3 has 13 residues. Germline assignment: CDR1 SQVTM and CDR2 ANQGSEA. Losses at the gene ends were 7 bases for V and 10 bases for J; bases not matched to a gene: 10.

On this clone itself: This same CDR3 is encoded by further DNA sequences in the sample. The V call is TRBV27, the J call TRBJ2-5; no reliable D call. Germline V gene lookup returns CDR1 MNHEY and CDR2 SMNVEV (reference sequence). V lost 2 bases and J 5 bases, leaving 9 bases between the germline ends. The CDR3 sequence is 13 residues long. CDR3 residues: CASSLMGGETQYF. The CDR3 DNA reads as TGTGCCAGCAGTTTAATGGGTGGGGAGACCCAGTACTTC.

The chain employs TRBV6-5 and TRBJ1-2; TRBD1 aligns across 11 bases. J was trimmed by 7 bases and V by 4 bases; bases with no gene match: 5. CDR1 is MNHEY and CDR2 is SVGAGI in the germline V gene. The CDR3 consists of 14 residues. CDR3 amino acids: CASSWTGGGSGYTF. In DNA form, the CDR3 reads TGTGCCAGCAGTTGGACAGGGGGCGGCAGTGGCTACACCTTC.

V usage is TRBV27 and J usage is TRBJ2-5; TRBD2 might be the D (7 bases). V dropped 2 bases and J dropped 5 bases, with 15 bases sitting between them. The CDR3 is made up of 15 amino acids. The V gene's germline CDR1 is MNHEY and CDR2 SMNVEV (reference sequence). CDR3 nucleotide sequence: TGTGCCAGCAGTTTAGAACGGGGGGCATGGGAGACCCAGTACTTC. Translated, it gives CASSLERGAWETQYF.

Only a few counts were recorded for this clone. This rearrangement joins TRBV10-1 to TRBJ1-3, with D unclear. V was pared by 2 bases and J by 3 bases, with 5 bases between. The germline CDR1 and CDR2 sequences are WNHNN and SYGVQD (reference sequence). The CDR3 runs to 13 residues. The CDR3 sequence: CASSEHFGNTIYF. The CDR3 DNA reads TGCGCCAGCAGTGAGCACTTTGGAAACACCATATATTTT.

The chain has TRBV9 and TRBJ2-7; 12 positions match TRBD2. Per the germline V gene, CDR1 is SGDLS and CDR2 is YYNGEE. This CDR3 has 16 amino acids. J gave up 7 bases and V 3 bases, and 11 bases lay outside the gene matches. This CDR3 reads CASSAQSLAGGREQYF. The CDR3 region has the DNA TGTGCCAGCAGCGCTCAATCGCTAGCGGGGGGGCGAGAGCAGTACTTC.

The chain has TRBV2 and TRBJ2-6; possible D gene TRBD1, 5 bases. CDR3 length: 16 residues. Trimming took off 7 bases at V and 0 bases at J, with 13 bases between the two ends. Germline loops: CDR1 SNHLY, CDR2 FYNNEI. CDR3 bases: TGTGCCAGCACCCAATCAGGGTACTCTGGGGCCAACGTCCTGACTTTC. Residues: CASTQSGYSGANVLTF.

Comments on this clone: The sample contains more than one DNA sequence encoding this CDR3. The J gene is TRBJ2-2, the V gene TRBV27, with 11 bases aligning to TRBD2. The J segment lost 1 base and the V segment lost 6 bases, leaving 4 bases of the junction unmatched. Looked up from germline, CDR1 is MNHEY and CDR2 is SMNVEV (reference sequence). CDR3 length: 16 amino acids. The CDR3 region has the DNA TGTGCCAGCAGCTTAGGACTAGCGGGGAACACCGGGGAGCTGTTTTTT. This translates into CASSLGLAGNTGELFF.

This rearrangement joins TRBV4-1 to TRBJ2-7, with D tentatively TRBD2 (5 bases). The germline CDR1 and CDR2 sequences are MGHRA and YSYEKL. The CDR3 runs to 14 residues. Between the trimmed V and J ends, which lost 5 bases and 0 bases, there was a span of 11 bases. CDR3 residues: CASSEVTSSYEQYF. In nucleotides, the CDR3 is TGCGCCAGCAGCGAAGTCACTAGCTCCTACGAGCAGTACTTC.

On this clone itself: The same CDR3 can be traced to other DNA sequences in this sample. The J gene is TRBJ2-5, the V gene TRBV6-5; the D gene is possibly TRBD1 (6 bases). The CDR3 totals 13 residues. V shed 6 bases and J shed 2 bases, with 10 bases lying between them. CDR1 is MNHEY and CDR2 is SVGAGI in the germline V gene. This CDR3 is CASSYGQQETQYF. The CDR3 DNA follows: TGTGCCAGCAGCTACGGACAGCAAGAGACCCAGTACTTC.

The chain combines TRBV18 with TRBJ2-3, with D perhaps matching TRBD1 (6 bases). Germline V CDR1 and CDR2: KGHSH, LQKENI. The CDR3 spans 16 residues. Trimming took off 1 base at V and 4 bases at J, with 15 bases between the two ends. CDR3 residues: CASSPLAGALADTQYF. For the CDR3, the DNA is TGTGCCAGCTCACCACTGGCAGGGGCCCTCGCAGATACGCAGTATTTT.

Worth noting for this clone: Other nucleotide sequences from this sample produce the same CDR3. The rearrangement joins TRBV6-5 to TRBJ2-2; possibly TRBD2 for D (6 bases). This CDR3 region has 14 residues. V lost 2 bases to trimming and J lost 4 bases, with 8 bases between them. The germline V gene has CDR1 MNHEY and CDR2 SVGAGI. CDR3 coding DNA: TGTGCCAGCAGTTACACGGAGGGCACCGGGGAGCTGTTTTTT. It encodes CASSYTEGTGELFF.

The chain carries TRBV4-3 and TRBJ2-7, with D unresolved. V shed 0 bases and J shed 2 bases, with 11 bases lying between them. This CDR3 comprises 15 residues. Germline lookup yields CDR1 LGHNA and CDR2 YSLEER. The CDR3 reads CASSQDWLGTYEQYF. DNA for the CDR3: TGCGCCAGCAGCCAAGATTGGCTAGGAACCTACGAGCAGTACTTC.

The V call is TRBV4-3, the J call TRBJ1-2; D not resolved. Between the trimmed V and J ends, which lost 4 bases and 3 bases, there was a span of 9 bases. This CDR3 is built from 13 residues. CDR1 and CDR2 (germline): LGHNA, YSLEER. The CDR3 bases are TGCGCCAGCAGCCCGGACGGATACTATGGCTACACCTTC. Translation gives CASSPDGYYGYTF.

The CDR3 nucleotides read TGTGCCAGCAGCTCCCGGGACAACTATGGCTACACCTTC. It translates to CASSSRDNYGYTF. The genes are TRBV2 and TRBJ1-2; perhaps TRBD1 as D (5 bases). The CDR3 extends over 13 amino acids. Germline assignment: CDR1 SNHLY and CDR2 FYNNEI. Trimming shortened V by 6 bases and J by 2 bases, and 10 bases separated the two germline ends.

Written as DNA, the CDR3 is TGCGCCAGCAGCCCCGAATGGGGCGGGGGGGGACAAAATGAGCAGTTCTTC. Its protein is CASSPEWGGGGQNEQFF. The rearrangement joins TRBV4-1 to TRBJ2-1; TRBD2 aligns across 9 bases. Germline CDR1 is MGHRA and CDR2 is YSYEKL. There are 17 residues in the CDR3. After removal of 4 bases from V and 7 bases from J, the junction contained 14 bases not matched to a gene.

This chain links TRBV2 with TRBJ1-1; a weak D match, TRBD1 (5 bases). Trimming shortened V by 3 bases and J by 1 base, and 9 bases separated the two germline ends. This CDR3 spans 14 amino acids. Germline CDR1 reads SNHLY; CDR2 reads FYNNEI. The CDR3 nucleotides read TGTGCCAGCAGTGATTGGGGCGAGAACACTGAAGCTTTCTTT. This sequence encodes CASSDWGENTEAFF.

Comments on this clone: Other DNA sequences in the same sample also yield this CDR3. CDR3 protein: CASSQDAGNTEAFF. The CDR3 DNA sequence: TGCGCCAGCAGCCAGGACGCGGGGAACACTGAAGCTTTCTTT. V usage is TRBV4-3 and J usage is TRBJ1-1, with D hard to call. The germline V gene encodes CDR1 LGHNA and CDR2 YSLEER. Trimming shortened V by 3 bases and J by 1 base, and 9 bases separated the two germline ends. The CDR3 runs 14 residues.

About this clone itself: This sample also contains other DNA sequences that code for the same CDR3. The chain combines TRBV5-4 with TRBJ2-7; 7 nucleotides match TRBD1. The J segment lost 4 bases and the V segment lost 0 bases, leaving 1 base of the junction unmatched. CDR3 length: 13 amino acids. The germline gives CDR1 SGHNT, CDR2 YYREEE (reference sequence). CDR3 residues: CASSLGTGYEQYF. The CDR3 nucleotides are TGTGCCAGCAGCTTGGGGACAGGTTACGAGCAGTACTTC.

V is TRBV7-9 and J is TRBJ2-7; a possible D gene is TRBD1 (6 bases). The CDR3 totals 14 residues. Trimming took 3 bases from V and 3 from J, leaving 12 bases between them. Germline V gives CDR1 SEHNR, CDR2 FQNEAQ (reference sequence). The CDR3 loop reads CASSFGVGGYEQYF. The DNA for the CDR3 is TGTGCCAGCAGCTTTGGTGTAGGGGGCTACGAGCAGTACTTC.

CDR3 nucleotide sequence: TGTGCCAGCAGCTCTATCGAAGTGAACGTTTATAATCGGTACTTC. This translates into CASSSIEVNVYNRYF. The J gene is TRBJ2-7, the V gene TRBV7-2; no clear D. Trimming took 4 bases from V and 12 from J, leaving 25 bases between them. Germline assignment: CDR1 SGHTA and CDR2 FQGNSA. The CDR3 has 15 amino acids.

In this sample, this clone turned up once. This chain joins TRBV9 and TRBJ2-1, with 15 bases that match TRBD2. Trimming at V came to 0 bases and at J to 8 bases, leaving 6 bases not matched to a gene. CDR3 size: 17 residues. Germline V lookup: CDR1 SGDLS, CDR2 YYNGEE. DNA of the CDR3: TGTGCCAGCAGCGTAGATTTGGGACTAGCGGGAGGTGATGAGCAGTTCTTC. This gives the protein CASSVDLGLAGGDEQFF.

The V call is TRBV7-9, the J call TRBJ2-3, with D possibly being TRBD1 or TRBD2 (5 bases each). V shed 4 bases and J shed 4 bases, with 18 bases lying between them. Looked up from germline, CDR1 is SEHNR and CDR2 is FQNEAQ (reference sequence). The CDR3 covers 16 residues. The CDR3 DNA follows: TGTGCCAGCAGCTCTTCGGGACGTGTCAGGCCAGATACGCAGTATTTT. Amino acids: CASSSSGRVRPDTQYF.

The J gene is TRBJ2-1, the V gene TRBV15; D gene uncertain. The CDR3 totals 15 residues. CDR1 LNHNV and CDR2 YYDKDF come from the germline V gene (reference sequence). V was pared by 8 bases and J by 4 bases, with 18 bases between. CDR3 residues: CATRDSGTSYNEQFF. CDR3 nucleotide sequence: TGTGCCACCCGAGACTCAGGTACCTCTTACAATGAGCAGTTCTTC. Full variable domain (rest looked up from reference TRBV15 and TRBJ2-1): DAMVIQNPRYQVTQFGKPVTLSCSQTLNHNVMYWYQQKSSQAPKLLFHYYDKDFNNEADTPDNFQSRRPNTSFCFLDIRSPGLGDTAMYLCATRDSGTSYNEQFFGPGTRLTVL.

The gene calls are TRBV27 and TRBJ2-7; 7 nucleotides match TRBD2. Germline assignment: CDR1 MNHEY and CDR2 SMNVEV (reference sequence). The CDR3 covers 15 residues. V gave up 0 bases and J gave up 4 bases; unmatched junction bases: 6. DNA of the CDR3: TGTGCCAGCAGTTTATCCGGGGGGAGGGCTTACGAGCAGTACTTC. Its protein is CASSLSGGRAYEQYF.

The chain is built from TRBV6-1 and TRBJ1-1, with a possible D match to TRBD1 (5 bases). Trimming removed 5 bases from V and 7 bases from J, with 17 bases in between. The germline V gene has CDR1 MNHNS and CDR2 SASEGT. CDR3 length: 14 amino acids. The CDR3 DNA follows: TGTGCCAGCAGTTCTACGGGGGGGTTCGGTGAAGCTTTCTTT. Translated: CASSSTGGFGEAFF.

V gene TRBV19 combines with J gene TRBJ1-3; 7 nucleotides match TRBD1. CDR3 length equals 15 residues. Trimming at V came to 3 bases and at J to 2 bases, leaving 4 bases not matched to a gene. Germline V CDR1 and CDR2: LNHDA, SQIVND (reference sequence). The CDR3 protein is CASSMTGTPGNTIYF. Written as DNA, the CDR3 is TGTGCCAGTAGTATGACAGGGACTCCTGGAAACACCATATATTTT.

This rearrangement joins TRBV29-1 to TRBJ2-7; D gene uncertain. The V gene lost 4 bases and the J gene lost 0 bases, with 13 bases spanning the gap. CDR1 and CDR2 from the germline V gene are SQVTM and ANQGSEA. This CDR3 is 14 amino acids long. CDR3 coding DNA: TGCAGCGTTGTAGGGCAGCAAAGCTCCTACGAGCAGTACTTC. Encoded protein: CSVVGQQSSYEQYF.

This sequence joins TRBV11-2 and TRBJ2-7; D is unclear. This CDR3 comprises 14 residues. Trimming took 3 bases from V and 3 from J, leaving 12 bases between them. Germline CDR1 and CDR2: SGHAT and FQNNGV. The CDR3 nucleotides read TGTGCCAGCAGCTTCCCTCTGGAATTCTACGAGCAGTACTTC. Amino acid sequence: CASSFPLEFYEQYF.

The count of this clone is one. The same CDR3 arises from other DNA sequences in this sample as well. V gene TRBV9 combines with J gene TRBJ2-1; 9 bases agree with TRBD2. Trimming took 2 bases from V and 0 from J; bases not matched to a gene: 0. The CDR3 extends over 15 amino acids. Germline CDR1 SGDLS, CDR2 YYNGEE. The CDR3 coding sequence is TGTGCCAGCAGCGTTAGCGGGAGCTCCTACAATGAGCAGTTCTTC. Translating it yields CASSVSGSSYNEQFF.